Reported below is one T cell receptor (beta chain). Its antigen is currently unknown. Between the trimmed V and J ends, which lost 5 bases and 5 bases, there was a span of 18 bases. The germline V gene encodes CDR1 SGHNT and CDR2 YENEEA. This CDR3 region has 16 residues. This record belongs to a study of T cell responses to AZD1222 COVID-19 vaccine. General study findings and limits: Donors were chiefly white British, with a greater number of females, and clonal diversity was perhaps underestimated. Just a handful of people given AZD1222 tested seropositive at baseline.

Whether given at about 4 or about 12 weeks, second doses were pooled. The data were produced by immunoSEQ multiplex PCR, yet TCRdb's version contains in-frame clones alone and is incomplete. The sample lists some 31,000 clones; around three quarters were seen once. Source: peripheral blood, taken 28 days after the second AZD1222 dose. This receptor was taken from an adult who received the AZD1222 COVID-19 vaccine. The V gene is TRBV11-3, the J gene TRBJ2-2; D possibly uses TRBD1 or TRBD2 (5 bases each). CDR3 loop: CASSQDGGVGTGELFF. In DNA, the CDR3 is TGTGCCAGCAGCCAGGATGGGGGAGTCGGGACCGGGGAGCTGTTTTTT.